Detailed here is one T cell receptor beta chain. This record belongs to a study of blood T cell repertoires in COVID-19. Sequencing was performed with immunoSEQ multiplex PCR; in TCRdb, only in-frame clones are kept and a portion is missing. The data contain more than 200,000 clones, approximately 84% of them singletons. V dropped 7 bases and J dropped 5 bases, with 11 bases sitting between them. The CDR3 totals 12 residues. CDR1 is MNHEY and CDR2 is SVGAGI in the germline V gene. The specimen sequenced was peripheral blood. This TCR came from a woman older than 75 with acute or convalescent COVID-19. The chain uses TRBV6-5 and TRBJ1-2; TRBD1 might be the D (6 bases). The CDR3 reads CASTKQGYGYTF. CDR3 DNA sequence: TGTGCCAGCACTAAACAGGGTTATGGCTACACCTTC.